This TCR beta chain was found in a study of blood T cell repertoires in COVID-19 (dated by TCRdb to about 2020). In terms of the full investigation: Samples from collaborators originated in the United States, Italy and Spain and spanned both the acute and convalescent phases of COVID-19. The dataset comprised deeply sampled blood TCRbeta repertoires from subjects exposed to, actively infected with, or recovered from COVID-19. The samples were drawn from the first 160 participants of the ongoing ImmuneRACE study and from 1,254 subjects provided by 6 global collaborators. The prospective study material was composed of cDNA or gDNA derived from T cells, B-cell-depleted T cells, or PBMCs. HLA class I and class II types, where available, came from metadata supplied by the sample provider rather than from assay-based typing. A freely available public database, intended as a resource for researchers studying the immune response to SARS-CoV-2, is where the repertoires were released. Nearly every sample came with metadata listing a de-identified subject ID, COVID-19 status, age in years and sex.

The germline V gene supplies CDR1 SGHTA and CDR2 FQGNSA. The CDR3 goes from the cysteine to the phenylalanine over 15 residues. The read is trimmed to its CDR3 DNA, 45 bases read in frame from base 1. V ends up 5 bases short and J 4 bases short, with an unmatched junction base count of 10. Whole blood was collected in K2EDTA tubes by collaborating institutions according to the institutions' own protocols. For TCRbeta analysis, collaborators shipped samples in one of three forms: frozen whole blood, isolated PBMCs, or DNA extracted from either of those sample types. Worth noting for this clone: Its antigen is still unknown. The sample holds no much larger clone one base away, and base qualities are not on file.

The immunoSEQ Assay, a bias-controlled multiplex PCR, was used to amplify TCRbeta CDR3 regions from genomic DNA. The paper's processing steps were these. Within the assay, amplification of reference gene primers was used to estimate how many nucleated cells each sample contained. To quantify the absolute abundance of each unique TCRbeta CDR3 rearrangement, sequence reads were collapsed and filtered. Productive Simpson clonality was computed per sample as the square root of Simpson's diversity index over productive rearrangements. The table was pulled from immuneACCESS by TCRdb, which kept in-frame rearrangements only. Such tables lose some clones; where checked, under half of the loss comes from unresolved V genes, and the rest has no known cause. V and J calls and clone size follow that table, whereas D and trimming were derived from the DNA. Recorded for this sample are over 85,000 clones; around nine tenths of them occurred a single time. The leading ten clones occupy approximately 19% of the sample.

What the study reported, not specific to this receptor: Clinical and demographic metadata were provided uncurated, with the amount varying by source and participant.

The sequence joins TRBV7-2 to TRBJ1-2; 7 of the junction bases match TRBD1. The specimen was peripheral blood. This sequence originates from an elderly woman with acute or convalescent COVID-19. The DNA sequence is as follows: TGTGCCAGCAGCATACGACAGGGAACCGGCTATGGCTACACCTTC. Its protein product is CASSIRQGTGYGYTF.